Listed below are T cell receptor beta chains from one sample, sequenced in a study of T cells after yellow fever vaccination. One entry per CDR3 protein results from TCRdb running MiXCR on the 5' RACE reads. The sample contains 450,000 to 650,000 distinct CDR3 sequences, about 14% of which appear only once. Sequenced material: PBMCs, taken on the day of the yellow fever booster vaccination. Receptors originate from a man in his thirties or forties who received the YFV17D yellow fever vaccine. Both conserved end residues are part of each CDR3. A D gene is named only where the DNA matches it firmly. Part of the rows lack a size; the others show once, few, many or a class for expanded clones.

DNA,CDR3,J,V,size,D
TGCAGTGCTAATAGCAATCTACTAGCGACCACCTACAATGAGCAGTTCTTC,CSANSNLLATTYNEQFF,TRBJ2-1,TRBV20-1,.,TRBD2
TGTGCCAGCAGTCATCCAACGGGAGGGCGGGGGAACATTCAGTACTTC,CASSHPTGGRGNIQYF,TRBJ2-4,TRBV13,.,TRBD2
TGCAGCGTTGAAGGGTTCCCCGGCTCCTACAATGAGCAGTTCTTC,CSVEGFPGSYNEQFF,TRBJ2-1,TRBV29-1,.,.
TGTGCCAGCAGCTCTGGGGAAAGTACTCGGTCCTTC,CASSSGESTRSF,TRBJ1-2,TRBV7-2,few,.
TGTGCCAGTAGTCGGGACAGGGCCCGACCCGGGGAGCTGTTTTTT,CASSRDRARPGELFF,TRBJ2-2,TRBV19,.,TRBD1
TGTGCCAGCTCCCCCGTTCTAGCGATAAGCACAGATACGCAGTATTTT,CASSPVLAISTDTQYF,TRBJ2-3,TRBV18,few,.
TGTGCCAGCAGGGGGACAGGAGGGATTGGGTACACCTTC,CASRGTGGIGYTF,TRBJ1-2,TRBV2,once,TRBD1
TGTGCCAGCAGTCTCCTCGACAGGGACAGCCAGCCCCAGCATTTT,CASSLLDRDSQPQHF,TRBJ1-5,TRBV6-2/TRBV6-3,.,TRBD1
TGTGCCATCAGGGGGGACGGGAATCAGCCCCAGCATTTT,CAIRGDGNQPQHF,TRBJ1-5,TRBV10-3,few,.
TGTGCCAGCAGCTTTCCCCTAGCGGACACAGATACGCAGTATTTT,CASSFPLADTDTQYF,TRBJ2-3,TRBV7-2,few,TRBD2
TGCAGCGTTACGGTGGGAGGGCAAGCTTTCTTT,CSVTVGGQAFF,TRBJ1-1,TRBV29-1,many,.
TGTGCCAGTAGTTCGGACAGGGCACCCTGGAGCTCCTACAATGAGCAGTTCTTC,CASSSDRAPWSSYNEQFF,TRBJ2-1,TRBV19,.,TRBD1
TGTGCCAGCACCAACCTCAGCCCCACTGAAGCTTTCTTT,CASTNLSPTEAFF,TRBJ1-1,TRBV6-6,few,.
TGTGCCAGCAGTCAGACAGCCCCTAGCACAGATACGCAGTATTTT,CASSQTAPSTDTQYF,TRBJ2-3,TRBV6-1,few,.
TGTGCCAGCAGTGTGACCGGTAATATCTACGAGCAGTACTTC,CASSVTGNIYEQYF,TRBJ2-7,TRBV25-1,few,.
TGCAGTGCTAAGGGGAGCTCCTACAATGAGCAGTTCTTC,CSAKGSSYNEQFF,TRBJ2-1,TRBV20-1,few,.
TGCGCCAGCAGTGAGGGCGGGACGCAGTATTTT,CASSEGGTQYF,TRBJ2-3,TRBV10-2,.,.
TGCGCCAGCAGCCAAACGGGACTAGCGGGAATCAATGAGCAGTTCTTC,CASSQTGLAGINEQFF,TRBJ2-1,TRBV4-3,.,TRBD2
TGCGCCAGCAGCTTGGACGGGGGGGCTGCTTCAGATACGCAGTATTTT,CASSLDGGAASDTQYF,TRBJ2-3,TRBV5-1,.,TRBD2
TGTGCCAGCTCACGGCTGGTGGGCGGTCACAAGACGGAGACCCAGTACTTC,CASSRLVGGHKTETQYF,TRBJ2-5,TRBV18,.,.
TGTGCCAGCAGCGAAACAGGGGGCTCTGGGGCCAACGTCCTGACTTTC,CASSETGGSGANVLTF,TRBJ2-6,TRBV13,.,TRBD1
TGCGCCAGCAGCTTGGATCAGGGGGCGTTCTACGAGCAGTACTTC,CASSLDQGAFYEQYF,TRBJ2-7,TRBV5-1,.,TRBD1
TGTGCCAGCAGTCCCTCCCAGAGGGCCCGCGAGCAGTACTTC,CASSPSQRAREQYF,TRBJ2-7,TRBV6-1,.,.
TGTGCCAGCAGCCAAGATAACCGGGGTAGCCTCACTGAAGCTTTCTTT,CASSQDNRGSLTEAFF,TRBJ1-1,TRBV4-2,.,.
TGTGCCAGCAAAACGACAGGGGGTGGTGAGACCCAGTACTTC,CASKTTGGGETQYF,TRBJ2-5,TRBV28,.,TRBD1
TGTGCTAGCGGGTCCGGCAGAACTAATGAAAAACTGTTTTTT,CASGSGRTNEKLFF,TRBJ1-4,TRBV6-1,few,.
TGCGCCAGCAGCTCTCTAGCGGGAGTAATGTATGAGCAGTTCTTC,CASSSLAGVMYEQFF,TRBJ2-1,TRBV5-1,few,TRBD2
TGCGCCAGCAGTGACAGTCGAGCTACGGGCACCCAGTACTTC,CASSDSRATGTQYF,TRBJ2-5,TRBV10-2,few,.
TGCAGCGTGCAAGGGGGCATAGGGAGCTCCTACAATGAGCAGTTCTTC,CSVQGGIGSSYNEQFF,TRBJ2-1,TRBV29-1,.,TRBD1
TGTGCCAGTACCTCAGGGCTCGATGGCTACACCTTC,CASTSGLDGYTF,TRBJ1-2,TRBV19,few,.
TGCAGTGCTAGAACCGGAACCTCCTACGAGCAGTACTTC,CSARTGTSYEQYF,TRBJ2-7,TRBV20-1,.,.
TGTGCCAGCGCGGGACCTTTCACAGATACGCAGTATTTT,CASAGPFTDTQYF,TRBJ2-3,TRBV9,.,.
TGTGCCAGCAGCTCCCGGTTTGGCAATCAGCCCCAGCATTTT,CASSSRFGNQPQHF,TRBJ1-5,TRBV7-2,.,.
TGTGCCCATACGGGAGTCCCCTACAATGAGCAGTTCTTC,CAHTGVPYNEQFF,TRBJ2-1,TRBV28,.,.
TGCAGCGTTGAGGTCCAGGGGAGGTCCTACGAGCAGTACTTC,CSVEVQGRSYEQYF,TRBJ2-7,TRBV29-1,few,.
TGTGCCAGCAGCTCCTCTAGCGGGAGATACAATGAGCAGTTCTTC,CASSSSSGRYNEQFF,TRBJ2-1,TRBV7-2,.,TRBD2
TGTGCCAGCAGCTCTAGACGGGTCGAGCAGTTCTTC,CASSSRRVEQFF,TRBJ2-1,TRBV11-1,few,.
TGTGCCAGCAGTTTACCCATAGCGGTCTCCACAGATACGCAGTATTTT,CASSLPIAVSTDTQYF,TRBJ2-3,TRBV28,.,.
TGTGCCAGCAGTCTATCGAGGAGAACCTACACCTTC,CASSLSRRTYTF,TRBJ1-2,TRBV28,few,.
TGTGCCAGCAGTGAATCCCACGGAGCTAACTATGGCTACACCTTC,CASSESHGANYGYTF,TRBJ1-2,TRBV25-1,.,.
TGTGCCACCAGCAGAGATGTAGGGTGGGTCACTGAAGCTTTCTTT,CATSRDVGWVTEAFF,TRBJ1-1,TRBV15,few,.
TGTGCCACCAGCGTGGAGGCCGGGGCCACCAATACGCAGTATTTT,CATSVEAGATNTQYF,TRBJ2-3,TRBV15,many,.
TGTGCCAGCAGTTTGGGGGGACAAGGGCACACCGGGGAGCTGTTTTTT,CASSLGGQGHTGELFF,TRBJ2-2,TRBV7-3,many,.
TGTGCCAGCAGTTACCGGGAACCTCTTACCAACACTCAGCCCCAGCATTTT,CASSYREPLTNTQPQHF,TRBJ1-5,TRBV6-5,.,.
TGTGCCAGCAGTAGACGGACTAGCGGGAACAATGAGCAGTTCTTC,CASSRRTSGNNEQFF,TRBJ2-1,TRBV27,.,TRBD2
TGTGCCAGCTCACCAGGGACTACCTACAATGAGCAGTTCTTC,CASSPGTTYNEQFF,TRBJ2-1,TRBV18,many,TRBD2
TGTGCCATCAGCGGGACAGAGTCCTACGAGCAGTACTTC,CAISGTESYEQYF,TRBJ2-7,TRBV10-3,few,TRBD1
TGTGCCAGCAGTAGGGGACTAGCGGGAGTTTGGGAGCAGTTCTTC,CASSRGLAGVWEQFF,TRBJ2-1,TRBV6-2/TRBV6-3,few,TRBD2
TGTGCCATCAAGCCTTCGGGAGCAGGAGAGACCCAGTACTTC,CAIKPSGAGETQYF,TRBJ2-5,TRBV10-3,.,.
TGCGCCAGCAGCTTGGCACCCGGGGTGGCTGAAAAACTGTTTTTT,CASSLAPGVAEKLFF,TRBJ1-4,TRBV5-1,.,.
TGCGCCAGCACCCGCGGACTAGCGGGAGGGCCTGGTAGTAATGAGCAGTTCTTC,CASTRGLAGGPGSNEQFF,TRBJ2-1,TRBV10-2,.,TRBD2
TGTGCCAGCAGCCCCCCGGTGTGGCAGGGCAATGAGCAGTTCTTC,CASSPPVWQGNEQFF,TRBJ2-1,TRBV4-2,many,.
TGCGCCAGCACCCCGACAGGGGGGACCTACGAGCAGTACTTC,CASTPTGGTYEQYF,TRBJ2-7,TRBV5-1,.,TRBD1
TGTGCCAGCAGTTTAGGGGCCAGCGCGAACACCGGGGAGCTGTTTTTT,CASSLGASANTGELFF,TRBJ2-2,TRBV12-3/TRBV12-4,.,.
TGTGCCAGCAGCTTAGGCGGGGGCGCCATGAATGAGCAGTTCTTC,CASSLGGGAMNEQFF,TRBJ2-1,TRBV7-6,few,.
TGTGCCAGCAGCTTATGGACTAGCGGACAAGAGACCCAGTACTTC,CASSLWTSGQETQYF,TRBJ2-5,TRBV7-9,once,TRBD2
TGTGCCAGCAGCCCAACTAGCGGGAGACCCTACAATGAGCAGTTCTTC,CASSPTSGRPYNEQFF,TRBJ2-1,TRBV3-1,.,TRBD2
TGTGCCAGCACCGGGGGGGGTTCACCCCTCCACTTT,CASTGGGSPLHF,TRBJ1-6,TRBV5-5,.,.
TGTGCCACCAGTGACCCGGGACAGGGGAGCACCGGGGAGCTGTTTTTT,CATSDPGQGSTGELFF,TRBJ2-2,TRBV24-1,.,TRBD1